The 25 T cell receptor beta chains below all came from one sample that was sequenced in a study of blood T cell repertoires in COVID-19. Generated by immunoSEQ multiplex PCR, the TCRdb table keeps only in-frame clones and is missing some. The sample holds tens of thousands of clones, about nine tenths seen once. Sample: peripheral blood. The receptors here all came from a human donor in a cohort sampled during active COVID-19.

The J gene is TRBJ2-2, the V gene TRBV19, with 7 bases matching TRBD2. The V gene's germline CDR1 is LNHDA and CDR2 SQIVND (reference sequence). After removal of 3 bases from V and 2 bases from J, the junction contained 12 bases not matched to a gene. The CDR3 is 18 amino acids. CDR3 amino acids: CASSMARTSWINTGELFF. The CDR3 DNA sequence: TGTGCCAGTAGTATGGCAAGGACTAGTTGGATAAACACCGGGGAGCTGTTTTTT.

The rearrangement links TRBV19 to TRBJ1-2; 8 bases map to TRBD1. The CDR3 sequence is 16 residues long. Germline V gene data show CDR1 as LNHDA and CDR2 as SQIVND (reference sequence). Unmatched junction bases numbered 16, after V lost 6 bases and J lost 7 bases. CDR3 DNA sequence: TGTGCCAGTAGCCCCCTTGACAGGGGTTGGAAGGGTGGCTACACCTTC. Protein sequence: CASSPLDRGWKGGYTF.

The chain links TRBV18 to TRBJ2-3; 11 nucleotides match TRBD2. There are 22 residues in the CDR3. J gave up 0 bases and V 0 bases, and 17 bases lay outside the gene matches. Germline CDR1 KGHSH, CDR2 LQKENI. The CDR3 sequence is CASSPPTVGASGRRRSTDTQYF. The CDR3 DNA reads as TGTGCCAGCTCACCACCTACGGTTGGGGCTAGCGGGAGGAGAAGGAGCACAGATACGCAGTATTTT.

The chain recombines TRBV27 with TRBJ2-3; D call uncertain. In germline, CDR1 is MNHEY, CDR2 SMNVEV (reference sequence). CDR3 length: 11 amino acids. Deletions cut 7 bases from V and 2 bases from J, with 4 bases between. The chain's CDR3 is CASKLTDTQYF. Here the CDR3 DNA reads TGTGCCAGCAAGCTCACAGATACGCAGTATTTT.

This clone was recorded a few times. The chain employs TRBV10-1 and TRBJ2-7; 10 positions agree with TRBD1. Germline lookup yields CDR1 WNHNN and CDR2 SYGVQD (reference sequence). V lost 10 bases and J lost 6; bases outside the gene matches: 9. The CDR3 spans 13 residues. DNA for the CDR3: TGCGCCACCTCCGGGACAGGGGTAGGCGAGCAGTACTTC. It is translated as CATSGTGVGEQYF.

The rearrangement uses TRBV29-1 and TRBJ2-1; TRBD2 aligns across 8 bases. In germline, CDR1 is SQVTM, CDR2 ANQGSEA. This CDR3 contains 16 residues. V lost 6 bases to trimming and J lost 1 base; unmatched junction nucleotides: 11. The CDR3 DNA is TGCAGCGTCCCTACCGAAGCGGGAGCGTCCTACAATGAGCAGTTCTTC. Translating gives CSVPTEAGASYNEQFF.

The count of this clone is one. The CDR3 is CASSLEYGQPQHF. The CDR3 bases are TGTGCCAGCAGCTTAGAATACGGTCAGCCCCAGCATTTT. The J gene is TRBJ1-5, the V gene TRBV7-8; no definite D call. Between the trimmed V and J ends, which lost 1 base and 6 bases, there was a span of 7 bases. Germline CDR1 is SGHVS and CDR2 is FQNEAQ. This CDR3 comprises 13 residues. Complete variable domain (other parts from reference TRBV7-8 and TRBJ1-5): GAGVSQSPRYKVAKRGQDVALRCDPISGHVSLFWYQQALGQGPEFLTYFQNEAQLDKSGLPSDRFFAERPEGSVSTLKIQRTQQEDSAVYLCASSLEYGQPQHFGDGTRLSIL.

V gene TRBV28 combines with J gene TRBJ2-3, with TRBD2 matching 8 bases. The germline gives CDR1 MDHEN, CDR2 SYDVKM. The CDR3 is 21 residues long. V was clipped by 5 bases and J by 2 bases; unmatched bases: 24. The CDR3 here is CASSPILGGQDPSGLTDTQYF. CDR3 DNA: TGTGCCAGCAGTCCAATTCTGGGTGGGCAGGACCCTAGCGGGCTCACAGATACGCAGTATTTT. The variable domain in full, with the rest retrieved from reference TRBV28 and TRBJ2-3, is DVKVTQSSRYLVKRTGEKVFLECVQDMDHENMFWYRQDPGLGLRLIYFSYDVKMKEKGDIPEGYSVSREKKERFSLILESASTNQTSMYLCASSPILGGQDPSGLTDTQYFGPGTRLTVL.

This clone was counted a single time. This rearrangement joins TRBV6-6 to TRBJ2-7, with 14 bases fitting TRBD2. With 5 bases clipped from V and 6 bases from J, the junction kept 6 bases outside the gene matches. In germline, CDR1 is MNHNY, CDR2 SVGAGI (reference sequence). The CDR3 has 15 residues. The CDR3 sequence: CASSRGLAGDGEQYF. CDR3 bases: TGTGCCAGCAGTAGGGGACTAGCGGGAGACGGCGAGCAGTACTTC.

V is TRBV11-2 and J is TRBJ2-1; D is possibly TRBD1 (5 bases). The CDR3 is made up of 15 amino acids. Trimming cost V 2 bases and J 7 bases, with 15 bases left between them. CDR1 and CDR2 (germline): SGHAT, FQNNGV. The CDR3 here is CASSLSQEGVNEQFF. For the CDR3, the DNA is TGTGCCAGCAGCTTATCCCAGGAAGGGGTGAATGAGCAGTTCTTC.

The gene calls are TRBV6-2 or TRBV6-3 and TRBJ2-7; TRBD2 matches at 7 bases. The CDR3 extends over 14 amino acids. V was pared by 2 bases and J by 7 bases, with 8 bases of the junction left unmatched. CDR1 and CDR2 from the germline V gene are MNHEY and SVGEGT. In nucleotides, the CDR3 is TGTGCCAGCAGTTACGAGGGAGGGCCTTGGGAGCAGTACTTC. It codes for CASSYEGGPWEQYF.

The chain employs TRBV27 and TRBJ2-7; 8 bases agree with TRBD2. The CDR3 loop spans 17 amino acids. Trimming removed 5 bases from V and 5 bases from J; junction bases left unmatched: 17. Germline V gene data show CDR1 as MNHEY and CDR2 as SMNVEV (reference sequence). CDR3 nucleotide sequence: TGTGCCAGCAGTCCCTCCTCGACTAGCGCCGATGTCCACGAGCAGTACTTC. It yields the protein CASSPSSTSADVHEQYF.

The chain combines TRBV15 with TRBJ1-4; 8 nucleotides align to TRBD1. V trimming: 2 bases; J trimming: 0 bases; junction bases outside the gene matches: 5. The germline V gene encodes CDR1 LNHNV and CDR2 YYDKDF (reference sequence). The CDR3 totals 17 residues. In DNA, the CDR3 is TGTGCCACCAGCAGACTGACAGGGGCCTCAACTAATGAAAAACTGTTTTTT. Its translation: CATSRLTGASTNEKLFF.

The DNA for the CDR3 is TGCAGCGCCGGGGGGGGACAGGGGCGCTTCTTC. Its translation: CSAGGGQGRFF. The genes are TRBV29-1 and TRBJ2-1; 10 nucleotides line up with TRBD1. The CDR3 covers 11 residues. Looked up from germline, CDR1 is SQVTM and CDR2 is ANQGSEA. Losses at the gene ends were 7 bases for V and 16 bases for J; bases not matched to a gene: 10.

The V gene is TRBV30, the J gene TRBJ2-1, with 7 bases matching TRBD1. The germline CDR1 and CDR2 sequences are GTSNPN and SVGIG (reference sequence). The CDR3 length is 13 residues. Trimming cost V 1 base and J 7 bases; bases outside gene matches: 4. In DNA, the CDR3 is TGTGCCTGGAGTGGAGGGACAGCAAATGAGCAGTTCTTC. Its translation: CAWSGGTANEQFF.

The J gene is TRBJ1-3, the V gene TRBV24-1, with unresolved D. There are 15 residues in the CDR3. The germline V gene encodes CDR1 KGHDR and CDR2 SFDVKD. Deletions cut 3 bases from V and 0 bases from J, with 8 bases between. The CDR3 protein is CATSDPQDSGNTIYF. CDR3 in DNA: TGTGCCACCAGTGATCCGCAGGACTCTGGAAACACCATATATTTT.

The DNA of the CDR3 is TGTGCCAGCAGCCGTAGGACAGGGCGGAACACTGAAGCTTTCTTT. Translating gives CASSRRTGRNTEAFF. The chain couples TRBV5-6 to TRBJ1-1; 8 bases match TRBD1. The V and J ends lost 4 bases and 1 base, in that order; junction bases with no gene match: 6. The germline gives CDR1 SGHDT, CDR2 YYEEEE. The CDR3 spans 15 residues.

J is TRBJ2-5 and V is TRBV18, with a weak D call TRBD1 (6 bases). Germline assignment: CDR1 KGHSH and CDR2 LQKENI. V was trimmed by 2 bases and J by 5 bases, leaving 9 bases between them. The CDR3 totals 13 residues. CDR3 in amino acids: CASSPNQGETQYF. CDR3 nucleotides: TGTGCCAGCTCACCAAACCAGGGGGAGACCCAGTACTTC.

With respect to this clone: A read error may produce the germline difference seen at one junction end. The chain employs TRBV6-1 and TRBJ2-3; 9 bases match TRBD2. CDR3 length: 16 residues. Germline-derived CDR1 and CDR2 are MNHNS and SASEGT. The DNA of the CDR3 is TGTGCCAGCAGTCAAGCAATAGCGGGGGGCACAGATACGCAGTATTTT. Translating it yields CASSQAIAGGTDTQYF.

This sequence joins TRBV2 and TRBJ2-7, with 8 bases fitting TRBD1. Germline CDR1 is SNHLY and CDR2 is FYNNEI. V lost 4 bases, J lost 4 bases, and 6 bases stayed unmatched. The CDR3 is 14 amino acids. CDR3 DNA: TGTGCCAGCAGTGCCGGGACAGGAGCATACGAGCAGTACTTC. Its translation is CASSAGTGAYEQYF.

The chain carries TRBV24-1 and TRBJ2-2; 7 bases align to TRBD2. V lost 1 base to trimming and J lost 5 bases; unmatched junction nucleotides: 6. The CDR3 loop spans 16 amino acids. Germline CDR1 and CDR2: KGHDR and SFDVKD. The CDR3 DNA sequence: TGTGCCACCAGTGATTTAGGGCGGGAGAGAACCGGGGAGCTGTTTTTT. Protein product: CATSDLGRERTGELFF.

With respect to this clone: The same CDR3 is also encoded by other DNA sequences in this sample. This sequence joins TRBV28 and TRBJ1-1; D might be TRBD1 (5 bases). The germline gives CDR1 MDHEN, CDR2 SYDVKM. There are 16 residues in the CDR3. The V end lost 6 bases, the J end lost 1 base, and 18 bases lay between the germline ends. The CDR3, as DNA: TGTGCCAGCAGCCCCCAGGGTTCCCCCAGGAACACTGAAGCTTTCTTT. Translated: CASSPQGSPRNTEAFF.

The chain links TRBV5-1 to TRBJ2-7; 9 bases match TRBD1. CDR1 and CDR2 from the germline V gene are SGHRS and YFSETQ. This CDR3 has 14 residues. V shed 0 bases and J 6 bases; nucleotides not matched to a gene: 4. In DNA form, the CDR3 reads TGCGCCAGCAGCTTGGGGGACAGGGAGGGCGAGCAGTACTTC. Amino acid sequence: CASSLGDREGEQYF.

J is TRBJ2-3 and V is TRBV20-1; 10 bases match TRBD2. V was clipped by 3 bases and J by 2 bases; unmatched bases: 5. Germline V gene lookup returns CDR1 DFQATT and CDR2 SNEGSKA (reference sequence). This CDR3 contains 15 residues. CDR3 sequence reads: CSASAGTSDTDTQYF. Here the CDR3 DNA reads TGCAGTGCTAGTGCCGGGACTAGCGACACAGATACGCAGTATTTT.

The chain uses TRBV5-6 and TRBJ2-1; possible D gene TRBD2, 6 bases. Germline CDR1 is SGHDT and CDR2 is YYEEEE. With 2 bases removed from V and 3 bases from J, the gap between germline ends came to 9 bases. The CDR3 has 14 amino acids. Written as DNA, the CDR3 is TGTGCCAGCAGCTTAGGGACTCTCTACAATGAGCAGTTCTTC. Translation gives CASSLGTLYNEQFF.